Following are 20 T cell receptor beta chains from one sample sequenced in a study of T-cell reconstitution after alpha-beta-depleted transplantation in children. As it was prepared, the TCRbeta library received unique molecular identifiers. TCRdb processed the PCR reads anew with MiXCR; each CDR3 protein has one entry. The top ten clones hold over 3% of a sample with more than 450,000 distinct CDR3 sequences, approximately 20% of them seen once. The sequencing here drew on PBMCs from the stem cell graft donor, taken from the stem cell graft. The receptors originated from a human donor who donated a stem cell graft to a child with acute lymphoblastic leukemia.

This chain connects TRBV6-1 to TRBJ2-1, with 10 bases matching TRBD2. Per the germline V gene, CDR1 is MNHNS and CDR2 is SASEGT. The trim removed 6 bases at V and 7 bases at J, leaving 12 bases unmatched. The CDR3 covers 16 residues. The CDR3 region has the DNA TGTGCCAGCAGGCCCGGACTAGCGGCTCCAGGGAATGAGCAGTTCTTC. Translated: CASRPGLAAPGNEQFF.

The table lists this clonotype with a few counts. V and J are TRBV7-6 and TRBJ2-3; 9 nucleotides align to TRBD2. Trimming took 1 base from V and 6 from J; bases not matched to a gene: 8. Looked up from germline, CDR1 is SGHVS and CDR2 is FNYEAQ. This CDR3 spans 16 amino acids. The CDR3 loop is CASSLGVSGSGDTQYF. The CDR3 region has the DNA TGTGCCAGCAGCTTAGGTGTTAGCGGGAGTGGGGATACGCAGTATTTT.

In its sample, this clonotype was seen a few times. This sequence joins TRBV29-1 and TRBJ2-7, with D perhaps matching TRBD1 (5 bases). With 3 bases removed from V and 3 bases from J, the gap between germline ends came to 9 bases. From germline, CDR1 is SQVTM and CDR2 ANQGSEA. The length of the CDR3 is 12 residues. As DNA, the CDR3 is TGCAGCGTTGAGGACAAGGTCTACGAGCAGTACTTC. This sequence encodes CSVEDKVYEQYF.

The rearrangement links TRBV12-3 or TRBV12-4 to TRBJ2-1; either TRBD1 or TRBD2 may supply D (7 bases each). Trimming cost V 6 bases and J 4 bases, with 13 bases left between them. This CDR3 is 14 amino acids long. The CDR3 sequence is CASSPGGQYNEQFF. CDR3 in DNA: TGTGCCAGCAGCCCGGGGGGACAGTACAATGAGCAGTTCTTC.

V gene TRBV27 combines with J gene TRBJ2-2; tentative D call: TRBD2 (6 bases). V was pared by 5 bases and J by 4 bases, with 14 bases between. Germline V CDR1 and CDR2: MNHEY, SMNVEV (reference sequence). The CDR3 is made up of 15 amino acids. The CDR3 sequence is CASSNPLGGTGELFF. Here the CDR3 DNA reads TGTGCCAGCAGTAATCCTTTGGGGGGCACCGGGGAGCTGTTTTTT.

The sample holds a few counts of this clonotype. The chain combines TRBV14 with TRBJ1-5; perhaps TRBD1 as D (6 bases). The CDR3 loop spans 14 amino acids. The germline V gene encodes CDR1 SGHDN and CDR2 FVKESK. Trimming removed 4 bases from V and 6 bases from J, with 13 bases in between. The CDR3 nucleotides are TGTGCCAGCAGCCGGGCCGGCAGGGGTCAGCCCCAGCATTTT. Translated: CASSRAGRGQPQHF. Full variable domain (missing parts from reference TRBV14 and TRBJ1-5): EAGVTQFPSHSVIEKGQTVTLRCDPISGHDNLYWYRRVMGKEIKFLLHFVKESKQDESGMPNNRFLAERTGGTYSTLKVQPAELEDSGVYFCASSRAGRGQPQHFGDGTRLSIL.

This clonotype has only a few counts. The chain combines TRBV25-1 with TRBJ2-2; D is undetermined. From germline, CDR1 is MGHDK and CDR2 SYGVNS. The CDR3 is made up of 11 amino acids. Trimming removed 6 bases from V and 6 bases from J, with 5 bases in between. The DNA of the CDR3 is TGTGCCAGCAGGGCGGCCGGGGAGCTGTTTTTT. Translation: CASRAAGELFF.

The table lists this clonotype with a few counts. This chain's CDR3 is CASSPRFFDRSYNEQFF. DNA of the CDR3: TGTGCCAGCAGCCCCCGCTTCTTTGACAGGTCCTACAATGAGCAGTTCTTC. The gene calls are TRBV3-1 and TRBJ2-1; a possible D gene is TRBD1 (6 bases). V was shortened by 4 bases and J by 1 base, with 17 bases between the two germline ends. CDR1 is LGHDT and CDR2 is YNNKEL in the germline V gene (reference sequence). This CDR3 has 17 residues.

This clonotype was observed a handful of times. V is TRBV9 and J is TRBJ2-2, with 8 bases aligning to TRBD2. The J segment lost 1 base and the V segment lost 3 bases, leaving 2 bases of the junction unmatched. The germline V gene encodes CDR1 SGDLS and CDR2 YYNGEE. This CDR3 region has 15 residues. The DNA of the CDR3 is TGTGCCAGCAGCGCGACTAGCGTGAACACCGGGGAGCTGTTTTTT. Its translation is CASSATSVNTGELFF.

The V and J genes are TRBV27 and TRBJ2-5; 8 bases align to TRBD2. Per the germline V gene, CDR1 is MNHEY and CDR2 is SMNVEV (reference sequence). This CDR3 contains 15 residues. J was trimmed by 4 bases and V by 5 bases; bases with no gene match: 9. CDR3 sequence reads: CASSPIAGLRETQYF. The CDR3 nucleotides read TGTGCCAGCAGTCCGATAGCGGGACTAAGAGAGACCCAGTACTTC.

This clonotype was seen a few times. This CDR3 reads CASSESYAVEKLFF. CDR3 DNA sequence: TGCGCCAGCAGTGAGTCATATGCGGTGGAAAAACTGTTTTTT. The chain couples TRBV10-1 to TRBJ1-4; D not resolved. The CDR3 is 14 residues long. Germline assignment: CDR1 WNHNN and CDR2 SYGVQD (reference sequence). Between the trimmed V and J ends, which lost 0 bases and 8 bases, there was a span of 10 bases.

The rearrangement joins TRBV7-9 to TRBJ2-5; either TRBD1 or TRBD2 may fit D (6 bases each). The CDR3 consists of 17 residues. CDR1 and CDR2 from the germline V gene are SEHNR and FQNEAQ (reference sequence). V dropped 2 bases and J dropped 4 bases, with 20 bases sitting between them. The DNA of the CDR3 is TGTGCCAGCAGCTTATCTAGGGTGCCCAGGGGAGGAGAGACCCAGTACTTC. This gives the protein CASSLSRVPRGGETQYF.

This clonotype was picked up a small number of times. The V call is TRBV20-1, the J call TRBJ2-5; 10 nucleotides agree with TRBD1. V was clipped by 2 bases and J by 5 bases; unmatched bases: 5. The CDR3 is 14 residues long. Germline-derived CDR1 and CDR2 are DFQATT and SNEGSKA (reference sequence). The CDR3 protein is CSARIPGQGETQYF. In DNA, the CDR3 is TGCAGTGCTAGAATCCCGGGACAGGGGGAGACCCAGTACTTC.

This clonotype occurred a few times. The chain joins TRBV21-1 to TRBJ2-7; TRBD2 is the table's D call and was not checked against the DNA. TRBV21-1 is given as a pseudogene. CDR3 length equals 15 residues. The CDR3 is CASTLPELAAYEQYF. In DNA form, the CDR3 reads TGTGCCAGCACCTTACCGGAACTAGCGGCCTACGAGCAGTACTTC.

The table lists this clonotype with a few counts. The chain joins TRBV9 to TRBJ2-3; D gene uncertain. The CDR3 is 15 residues long. Trimming removed 2 bases at V and 0 bases at J, with 10 bases between. Germline loops: CDR1 SGDLS, CDR2 YYNGEE. CDR3 loop: CASSVFGISTDTQYF. The CDR3 region has the DNA TGTGCCAGCAGCGTCTTTGGTATTAGCACAGATACGCAGTATTTT.

This clonotype was detected ten times or more. The chain is built from TRBV5-1 and TRBJ2-1; 9 nucleotides match TRBD2. The trim removed 0 bases at V and 3 bases at J, leaving 7 bases unmatched. Per germline, CDR1 SGHRS and CDR2 YFSETQ. This CDR3 spans 17 amino acids. CDR3: CASSLGRVAGDYNEQFF. The DNA of the CDR3 is TGCGCCAGCAGCTTGGGTCGCGTAGCGGGAGACTACAATGAGCAGTTCTTC.

This rearrangement joins TRBV10-3 to TRBJ2-7; 7 bases are shared with TRBD2. Germline V gene sequence: CDR1 ENHRY, CDR2 SYGVKD. The CDR3 has 14 residues. Trimming at V came to 10 bases and at J to 2 bases, leaving 11 bases not matched to a gene. The CDR3 coding sequence is TGTGCCACCGTTAATCACGGGGGGACCTACGAGCAGTACTTC. This translates into CATVNHGGTYEQYF.

This clonotype was counted only a few times. The rearrangement uses TRBV20-1 and TRBJ2-3; 8 positions agree with TRBD2. The trim removed 4 bases at V and 1 base at J, leaving 7 bases unmatched. The germline V gene encodes CDR1 DFQATT and CDR2 SNEGSKA (reference sequence). This CDR3 is built from 15 residues. Written as DNA, the CDR3 is TGCAGTGCTACCCGACTAGCGCTCCGCACAGATACGCAGTATTTT. Protein sequence: CSATRLALRTDTQYF.

This clonotype has a handful of counts. The chain is built from TRBV6-1 and TRBJ1-1; the D gene is possibly TRBD1 (5 bases). The CDR3 covers 15 residues. The V end lost 2 bases, the J end lost 4 bases, and 14 bases lay between the germline ends. Germline V CDR1 and CDR2: MNHNS, SASEGT. In DNA, the CDR3 is TGTGCCAGCAGTGAATCGGGGGGAGGGAGCACTGAAGCTTTCTTT. Its protein is CASSESGGGSTEAFF.

This clonotype was seen a few times. CDR3 amino acids: CSARGGDRVFYEQYF. The CDR3 region has the DNA TGCAGTGCTAGAGGGGGGGACAGGGTTTTCTACGAGCAGTACTTC. V is TRBV20-1 and J is TRBJ2-7, with 9 bases matching TRBD1. This CDR3 spans 15 amino acids. Germline V gives CDR1 DFQATT, CDR2 SNEGSKA (reference sequence). Trimming took 1 base from V and 3 from J; bases not matched to a gene: 7.